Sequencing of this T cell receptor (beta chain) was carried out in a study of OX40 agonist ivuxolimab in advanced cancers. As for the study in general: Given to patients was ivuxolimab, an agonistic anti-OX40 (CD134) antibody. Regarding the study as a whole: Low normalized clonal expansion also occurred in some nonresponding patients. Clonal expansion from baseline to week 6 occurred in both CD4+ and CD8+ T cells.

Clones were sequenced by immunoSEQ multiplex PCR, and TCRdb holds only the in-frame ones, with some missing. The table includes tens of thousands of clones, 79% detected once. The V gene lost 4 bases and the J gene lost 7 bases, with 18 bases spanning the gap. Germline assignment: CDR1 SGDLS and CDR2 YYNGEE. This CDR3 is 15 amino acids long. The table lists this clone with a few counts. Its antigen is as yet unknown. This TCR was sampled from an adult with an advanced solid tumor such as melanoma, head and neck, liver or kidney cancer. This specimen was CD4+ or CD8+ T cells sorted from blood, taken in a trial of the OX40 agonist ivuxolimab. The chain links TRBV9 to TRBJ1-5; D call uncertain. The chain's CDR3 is CASSQSASGKQPQHF. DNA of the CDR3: TGTGCCAGCAGCCAGTCGGCCAGTGGGAAACAGCCCCAGCATTTT. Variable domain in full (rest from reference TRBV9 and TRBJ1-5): DSGVTQTPKHLITATGQRVTLRCSPRSGDLSVYWYQQSLDQGLQFLIQYYNGEERAKGNILERFSAQQFPDLHSELNLSSLELGDSALYFCASSQSASGKQPQHFGDGTRLSIL.